The clone carrying this TCR beta chain was seen a handful of times. Its antigen remains unknown. Every donor had blood drawn once into heparin, roughly 100 mL on average. Isolation of CD4+ naive, central memory, regulatory and stem cell-like memory cells was achieved by sorting via CD45RO/CCR7/CD25/CD127/CD95/CD27. The data are from a study of beta chain features in type 1 diabetes. The germline V gene has CDR1 SGHKS and CDR2 YYEKEE (reference sequence). The CDR3 sequence is 15 residues long. With 0 bases removed from V and 1 base from J, the gap between germline ends came to 10 bases. Findings and limits, study-wide: Across all four CD4+ subsets, people with type 1 diabetes showed modestly shorter TCRB CDR3s. HLA effects on TCRB rearrangement stayed unresolved here.

The investigators reverse transcribed all of the isolated RNA, so they sequenced expressed TCRB transcripts. Here immunoSEQ multiplex PCR was the method, and the copy in TCRdb shows in-frame clones only, minus some. The table lists 310,000 or so clones, 11% of them singletons. The V and J genes are TRBV5-5 and TRBJ1-1; D unclear. This TCR was sampled from a woman aged 25 to 39 in good health. The sample consisted of naive CD4+ T cells from blood. CDR3 amino acids: CASSLGARGNTEAFF. The CDR3, as DNA: TGTGCCAGCAGCTTGGGAGCGCGGGGGAACACTGAAGCTTTCTTT.